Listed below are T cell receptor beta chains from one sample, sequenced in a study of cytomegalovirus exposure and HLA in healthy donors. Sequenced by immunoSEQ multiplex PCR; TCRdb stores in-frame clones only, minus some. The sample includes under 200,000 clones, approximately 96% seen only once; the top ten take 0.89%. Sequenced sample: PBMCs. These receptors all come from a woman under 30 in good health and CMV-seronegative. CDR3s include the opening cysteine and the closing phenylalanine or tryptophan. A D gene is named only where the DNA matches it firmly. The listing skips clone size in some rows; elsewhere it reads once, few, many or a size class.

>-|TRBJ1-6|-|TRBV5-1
TGCGCCAGCAGCGTCAGGGCCCAGAATTCACCCCTCCACTTT
CASSVRAQNSPLHF
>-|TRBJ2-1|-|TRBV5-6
TGTGCCAGCAGCTTCTCGGACAATGAGCAGTTCTTC
CASSFSDNEQFF
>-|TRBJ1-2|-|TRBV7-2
TGTGCCAGCACCCTCCCGGGGTATGGCTACACCTTC
CASTLPGYGYTF
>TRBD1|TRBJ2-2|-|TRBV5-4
TGTGCCAGCAGCCGACAGGGGCGGGACACCGGGGAGCTGTTTTTT
CASSRQGRDTGELFF
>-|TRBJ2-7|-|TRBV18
TGTGCCAGCTCACCACCGAGGGCGACAGGGGAGGGCTACGAGCAGTACTTC
CASSPPRATGEGYEQYF
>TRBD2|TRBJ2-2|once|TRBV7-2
TGTGCCAGCAGCTTACGTTTGACTAGCGAGAACACCGGGGAGCTGTTTTTT
CASSLRLTSENTGELFF
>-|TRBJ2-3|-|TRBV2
TGTGCCAGCATTTTCGGGCACAGGAACACAGATACGCAGTATTTT
CASIFGHRNTDTQYF
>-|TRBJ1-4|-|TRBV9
TGTGCCAGCAGCCCTTTGAGACAGTTCGGTAATGAAAAACTGTTTTTT
CASSPLRQFGNEKLFF
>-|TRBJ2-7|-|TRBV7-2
TGTGCCAGCAGCTTAGGACTAGTCTACGAGCAGTACTTC
CASSLGLVYEQYF
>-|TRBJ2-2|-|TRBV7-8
TGTGCCAGCAGCTTGGTGGGGGGAAACACCGGGGAGCTGTTTTTT
CASSLVGGNTGELFF
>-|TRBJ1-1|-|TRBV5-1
TGCGCCAGCAGCCTCCCAGGCGGGACTGAAGCTTTCTTT
CASSLPGGTEAFF
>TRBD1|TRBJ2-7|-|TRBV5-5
TGTGCCAGCAGCGTTCAAGGGGGCTCTCCCTACGAGCAGTACTTC
CASSVQGGSPYEQYF
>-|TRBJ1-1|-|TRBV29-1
TGCAGCGCTCGAGACGGGGGAACTGAAGCTTTCTTT
CSARDGGTEAFF
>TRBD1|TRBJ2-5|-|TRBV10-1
TGCGCCAAGCCGACAGGGGGCGGGTTGCAAGAGACCCAGTACTTC
CAKPTGGGLQETQYF
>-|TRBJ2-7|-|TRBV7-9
TGTGCCAGCAGCTTAGGTGGGGGGACCTACGAGCAGTACTTC
CASSLGGGTYEQYF
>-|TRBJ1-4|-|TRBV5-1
TGCGCCAGCAGCTCACGAGCCGGGACAACGAGTAATGAAAAACTGTTTTTT
CASSSRAGTTSNEKLFF
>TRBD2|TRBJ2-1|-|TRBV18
TGTGCCAGCTCACCTACTAGCGGGGGGGCCAATGAGCAGTTCTTC
CASSPTSGGANEQFF
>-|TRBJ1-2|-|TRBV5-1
TGCGCCAGCAGCTTGGGTAGTTCAGGGAACTATGGCTACACCTTC
CASSLGSSGNYGYTF
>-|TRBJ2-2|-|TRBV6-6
TGTGCCAGCAGTTACTCGAGCCCCAACACCGGGGAGCTGTTTTTT
CASSYSSPNTGELFF
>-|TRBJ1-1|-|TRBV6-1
TGTGCCAGCAGGCCCGGGGGACGGTTAAATGAAGCTTTCTTT
CASRPGGRLNEAFF
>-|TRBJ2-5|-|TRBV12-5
TGTGCTAGTGCAAACCGGGGATTGGGCGAGACCCAGTACTTC
CASANRGLGETQYF
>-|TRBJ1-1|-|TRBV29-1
TGCAGCGTTGAAGGCAGGGAAGGAGTATACACTGAAGCTTTCTTT
CSVEGREGVYTEAFF
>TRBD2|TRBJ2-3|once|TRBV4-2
TGTGCCAGCACACTAGCGGGGGCCTCCACAGATACGCAGTATTTT
CASTLAGASTDTQYF
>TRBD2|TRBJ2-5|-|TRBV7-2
TGTGCCAGCAGGACTAGCGGGGTGTACGAGACCCAGTACTTC
CASRTSGVYETQYF
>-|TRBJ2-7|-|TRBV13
TGTGCCAGCAGCCTGCAACAGTACGAGCAGTACTTC
CASSLQQYEQYF
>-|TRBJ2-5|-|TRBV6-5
TGTGCCAGCAATCAGGGGGAGACCCAGTACTTC
CASNQGETQYF
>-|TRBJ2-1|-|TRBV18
TGTGCCAGCTCACCACATGCCCCTACTAGCTCCTACAATGAGCAGTTCTTC
CASSPHAPTSSYNEQFF
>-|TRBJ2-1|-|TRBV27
TGTGCCAGCAGTTACCTAGGGGCGGATGAGCAGTTCTTC
CASSYLGADEQFF
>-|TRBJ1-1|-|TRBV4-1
TGCGCCAGCAGCACTATGGGGCAGCGGAACACTGAAGCTTTCTTT
CASSTMGQRNTEAFF
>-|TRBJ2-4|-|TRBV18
TGTGCCAGCTCACCAGTAGTATCCAAAAACATTCAGTACTTC
CASSPVVSKNIQYF
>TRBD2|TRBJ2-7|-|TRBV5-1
TGCGCCAGCAGCTTAGCGGGGGGCTCCTACGAGCAGTACTTC
CASSLAGGSYEQYF
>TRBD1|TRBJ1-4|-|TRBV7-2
TGTGCCAGCAGCCGCGACAGGGGGCATGAAAAACTGTTTTTT
CASSRDRGHEKLFF
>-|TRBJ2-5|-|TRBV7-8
TGTGCCAGCAGCCTAGACCCTTCGGAAGAGACCCAGTACTTC
CASSLDPSEETQYF
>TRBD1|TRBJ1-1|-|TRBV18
TGTGCCAGCTCACGGACTACAGGGGGGGAAGCGGTTGGGCGCCAAGCTTTCTTT
CASSRTTGGEAVGRQAFF
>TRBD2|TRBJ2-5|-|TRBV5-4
TGTGCCAGCAGCCCTCGAGCGGGGGAAGAGACCCAGTACTTC
CASSPRAGEETQYF
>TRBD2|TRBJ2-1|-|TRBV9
TGTGCCAGCAGCGTAGGGGGGGGGAGCTCCTACAATGAGCAGTTCTTC
CASSVGGGSSYNEQFF
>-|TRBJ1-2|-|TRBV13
TGTGCCAGCAGCTTAGGCAGAACGGGGGACTATGGCTACACCTTC
CASSLGRTGDYGYTF
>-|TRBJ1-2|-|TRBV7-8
TGTGCCAGCAGCTTAGAATTTTCTCCGGGGGGGATCTATGGCTACACCTTC
CASSLEFSPGGIYGYTF